Listed below are T cell receptor beta chains from one sample, sequenced in a study of blood T cells in healthy people across ages. TCRdb processed the 5' RACE reads anew with MiXCR; each CDR3 protein has one entry. Of about 1.4 million distinct CDR3 sequences in the sample, 59% were seen once. The material sequenced was blood. These receptors were collected from a man in his late teens or twenties in good health. Both conserved end residues are part of each CDR3. D genes are given only for firm matches.

. TRBV29-1 CSVAGINYGYTF
TRBD2 TRBV20-1 CSAWGLAEYNEQFF
TRBD1 TRBV9 CASSVGGGQGLGEQFF
. TRBV6-6 CASTLLADQPQHF
. TRBV12-3/TRBV12-4 CASSLAPGVEQYF
TRBD1 TRBV4-1 CASGKDRESGYTF
. TRBV28 CASSLGTSLGPLHF
TRBD1 TRBV20-1 CSARPVLLRDRASYEQYF
. TRBV27 CASSLSLSGANVLTF
. TRBV2 CASTASRLGLRGYTF
TRBD1 TRBV7-9 CASSNRQGLSEKLFF
. TRBV20-1 CSAPGAGSFEQYF
. TRBV7-2 CASSLNMATDTQYF
. TRBV7-9 CASSLATGWLETQYF
TRBD2 TRBV7-2 CASSLVGTSGGRSYNEQFF
TRBD2 TRBV12-3/TRBV12-4 CASSSPMREDEQFF
. TRBV28 CASSAPSGRDSPLHF
. TRBV10-3 CAISEPHQPLHF
TRBD1 TRBV11-2 CASKQGEAGFLHF
TRBD1 TRBV20-1 CSAYVTGEPYYGYTF
TRBD1 TRBV6-6 CASMPNNRGYYGYTF
TRBD2 TRBV10-3 CAISDPSGVSSYEQYF
TRBD2 TRBV5-1 CASSFGLAGFGEQYF
. TRBV29-1 CSVERGSPRETQYF
. TRBV6-6 CASSDTRVDTEAFF
. TRBV4-1 CASSQVLGGYEQYF
TRBD1 TRBV3-1 CASSQEASGGRDGYTF
. TRBV27 CASSIGGGLVNQPQHF
. TRBV27 CASSLSNSVGVYGYTF
. TRBV5-5 CASSLGSQGPNTEAFF
TRBD2 TRBV4-2 CASSPSGGAGTDYNEQFF
TRBD2 TRBV12-3/TRBV12-4 CASSIAGVEETQYF
TRBD1 TRBV6-6 CASKIQGWYGYTF
TRBD1 TRBV27 CASSTLGQGYSDTQYF
. TRBV15 CATSRDRGGLAQYF
TRBD1 TRBV4-3 CASSQDGSGQGMETQYF
TRBD1 TRBV30 CAWSVRGQGGQPQHF